This T cell receptor beta chain stems from a study of metastatic and nonmetastatic thyroid tumors. Every patient underwent thyroid surgery untreated. The CDR3 has 13 residues. Trimming cost V 2 bases and J 0 bases, with 6 bases left between them. CDR1 is SGHKS, CDR2 YYEKEE, per germline (reference sequence). This clone was observed at least ten times. TCRdb reassembled clones from the PCR reads with MiXCR. The top ten hold around 15% of the sample, which has 15,000 to 20,000 clones, about 20% seen once. This rearrangement joins TRBV5-5 to TRBJ2-7; no firm D call. The specimen was tumor tissue. The TCR was taken from a female donor with papillary thyroid cancer or a benign thyroid nodule (not recorded which). Some clones in this sample may be carry-over from other donors' samples. CDR3 residues: CASSFEPSYEQYF. CDR3 nucleotide sequence: TGTGCCAGCAGCTTCGAGCCCTCCTACGAGCAGTACTTC.